The 23 T cell receptor beta chains reported below all come from one sample, sequenced in a study of CD8 T cells in ankylosing spondylitis. TCRdb re-derived calls from the 5' RACE reads in MiXCR, one entry per CDR3 protein. The data contain about 170,000 distinct CDR3 sequences, approximately 20% of them singletons. The material sequenced was blood, either unsorted or a sorted T cell fraction (not recorded which). All receptors come from a male donor with ankylosing spondylitis or in good health (not recorded which).

This rearrangement joins TRBV7-9 to TRBJ2-7; the D is unclear. Per germline, CDR1 SEHNR and CDR2 FQNEAQ (reference sequence). Trimming shortened V by 5 bases and J by 6 bases, and 14 bases separated the two germline ends. CDR3 length equals 13 residues. The CDR3 DNA follows: TGTGCCAGCAGCGATGTCCTGGGAAGCGAGCAGTACTTC. This codes for CASSDVLGSEQYF.

This clonotype occurred many times. This chain uses TRBV12-3 or TRBV12-4 with TRBJ1-5; 8 bases align to TRBD1. The CDR3 is 14 residues long. The junction had 2 bases not matched to a gene; V was cut back by 5 bases and J by 2 bases. In DNA, the CDR3 is TGTGCCAGCAGTCAGACAGGGGGCAATCAGCCCCAGCATTTT. Its protein is CASSQTGGNQPQHF.

This clonotype was recorded many times. CDR3 region: CSARDPRPPTYNEQFF. The CDR3 nucleotides read TGCAGTGCTAGAGATCCCCGCCCTCCTACCTACAATGAGCAGTTCTTC. The genes are TRBV20-1 and TRBJ2-1; D is uncertain. Trimming pared 0 bases from V and 2 bases from J, leaving 14 bases between. The germline V gene has CDR1 DFQATT and CDR2 SNEGSKA (reference sequence). The CDR3 runs to 16 residues.

This clonotype came up a few times. The chain carries TRBV6-1 and TRBJ2-3; D is ambiguous. Trimming pared 0 bases from V and 1 base from J, leaving 8 bases between. Germline V CDR1 and CDR2: MNHNS, SASEGT. CDR3 length: 15 residues. CDR3 loop: CASSEAVQGTDTQYF. In nucleotides, the CDR3 is TGTGCCAGCAGTGAAGCGGTGCAGGGCACAGATACGCAGTATTTT.

This clonotype was found many times. The CDR3 DNA sequence: TGTGCCAGCAGCCCGGGTGACCTGAGCAATCAGCCCCAGCATTTT. It specifies CASSPGDLSNQPQHF. The genes are TRBV5-5 and TRBJ1-5, with D uncertain. The CDR3 contains 15 residues. CDR1 is SGHKS, CDR2 YYEKEE, per germline (reference sequence). Trimming shortened V by 4 bases and J by 1 base, and 12 bases separated the two germline ends.

This clonotype appeared many times. The rearrangement uses TRBV6-5 and TRBJ1-1, with 10 bases identical to TRBD1. The CDR3 covers 16 residues. The J segment lost 4 bases and the V segment lost 0 bases, leaving 5 bases of the junction unmatched. Looked up from germline, CDR1 is MNHEY and CDR2 is SVGAGI. CDR3 loop: CASSYSRRTGGTEAFF. DNA for the CDR3: TGTGCCAGCAGTTACTCGAGGCGGACAGGGGGCACTGAAGCTTTCTTT.

The rearrangement links TRBV20-1 to TRBJ1-2; the match to TRBD1 covers 7 bases. This CDR3 region has 13 residues. CDR1 and CDR2 (germline): DFQATT, SNEGSKA (reference sequence). Losses at the gene ends were 3 bases for V and 3 bases for J; bases not matched to a gene: 4. CDR3 amino acids: CSASADRDYGYTF. The CDR3 DNA reads as TGCAGTGCTAGTGCCGACAGGGACTATGGCTACACCTTC.

This clonotype has ten or more counts. The chain is built from TRBV4-1 and TRBJ2-1; 13 positions match TRBD2. Trimming at V came to 4 bases and at J to 5 bases, leaving 2 bases not matched to a gene. Germline CDR1 and CDR2: MGHRA and YSYEKL. This CDR3 has 15 residues. CDR3 coding DNA: TGCGCCAGCAGCCTTGGACTAGCGGGAGACAATGAGCAGTTCTTC. Translation: CASSLGLAGDNEQFF.

This clonotype was seen ten or more times. V usage is TRBV5-1 and J usage is TRBJ1-1, with unresolved D. Trimming removed 0 bases from V and 6 bases from J, with 12 bases in between. The CDR3 is made up of 14 amino acids. CDR1 is SGHRS, CDR2 YFSETQ, per germline. Here the CDR3 reads CASSLAPGGAEAFF. CDR3 coding DNA: TGCGCCAGCAGCTTGGCACCAGGTGGGGCTGAAGCTTTCTTT.

At least ten counts were recorded for this clonotype. J is TRBJ2-2 and V is TRBV12-3 or TRBV12-4; tentatively, D is TRBD1 (5 bases). CDR3 length: 14 residues. Trimming took off 8 bases at V and 7 bases at J, with 17 bases between the two ends. CDR3 sequence reads: CASSVQGVGGELFF. DNA of the CDR3: TGTGCCAGCTCAGTTCAAGGGGTTGGCGGGGAGCTGTTTTTT.

The CDR3 coding sequence is TGTGCCAGCAGCCCCGCGGGAAGGAGCACCGGGGAGCTGTTTTTT. Protein: CASSPAGRSTGELFF. The J gene is TRBJ2-2, the V gene TRBV12-3 or TRBV12-4; TRBD2 might be the D (6 bases). The CDR3 consists of 15 residues. With 6 bases removed from V and 4 bases from J, the gap between germline ends came to 15 bases.

At least ten counts were recorded for this clonotype. V and J are TRBV20-1 and TRBJ2-7; 12 positions match TRBD2. Germline CDR1 and CDR2: DFQATT and SNEGSKA (reference sequence). This CDR3 has 15 amino acids. After removal of 0 bases from V and 5 bases from J, the junction contained 5 bases not matched to a gene. CDR3 in amino acids: CSARDRLAGDDEQYF. The CDR3 DNA follows: TGCAGTGCTAGAGACCGACTAGCGGGAGATGACGAGCAGTACTTC.

Only a few counts were recorded for this clonotype. J is TRBJ2-2 and V is TRBV7-2, with TRBD2 identical over 8 bases. Germline lookup yields CDR1 SGHTA and CDR2 FQGNSA. Trimming took 5 bases from V and 3 from J; bases not matched to a gene: 11. The CDR3 runs to 17 residues. CDR3 residues: CASSTQSAGAHTGELFF. The CDR3 DNA reads TGTGCCAGCAGCACACAGTCAGCGGGGGCGCACACCGGGGAGCTGTTTTTT. The whole variable domain, remainder taken from reference TRBV7-2 and TRBJ2-2, is GAGVSQSPSNKVTEKGKDVELRCDPISGHTALYWYRQSLGQGLEFLIYFQGNSAPDKSGLPSDRFSAERTGGSVSTLTIQRTQQEDSAVYLCASSTQSAGAHTGELFFGEGSRLTVL.

This clonotype appeared many times. The CDR3 nucleotides are TGTGCCAGCAGCTTAGTTTATCGGGGCGACGGCACTGAAGCTTTCTTT. This sequence encodes CASSLVYRGDGTEAFF. This chain connects TRBV7-6 to TRBJ1-1; tentative D call: TRBD1 (5 bases). CDR1 and CDR2 (germline): SGHVS, FNYEAQ. V lost 1 base and J lost 4, with 16 bases in between. CDR3 length: 16 residues.

This clonotype came up many times. The V call is TRBV5-1, the J call TRBJ1-4; 7 bases fit TRBD1. V dropped 4 bases and J dropped 5; count of bases not matched to a gene: 5. This CDR3 region has 14 residues. Germline CDR1 and CDR2: SGHRS and YFSETQ. The CDR3 DNA sequence: TGCGCCAGCAGCCCGGGACAGCGAAATGAAAAACTGTTTTTT. Translated, it gives CASSPGQRNEKLFF.

This clonotype has a handful of counts. This chain uses TRBV5-1 with TRBJ2-7; 8 positions agree with TRBD1. The CDR3 has 15 amino acids. V was clipped by 0 bases and J by 5 bases; unmatched bases: 7. Germline CDR1 and CDR2: SGHRS and YFSETQ. The CDR3 nucleotides read TGCGCCAGCAGCTTGGGGACAGGGAAATCCCACGAGCAGTACTTC. Amino acid sequence: CASSLGTGKSHEQYF.

In this sample, this clonotype turned up many times. The CDR3 reads CATLSRDSTDTQYF. Written as DNA, the CDR3 is TGTGCCACCCTAAGTCGGGACAGTACAGATACGCAGTATTTT. This chain joins TRBV6-1 and TRBJ2-3, with TRBD1 matching 7 bases. This CDR3 has 14 residues. The germline gives CDR1 MNHNS, CDR2 SASEGT. Trimming cost V 10 bases and J 3 bases; bases outside gene matches: 10.

The chain links TRBV2 to TRBJ2-5; TRBD2 might be the D (6 bases). The CDR3 length is 13 residues. CDR1 is SNHLY, CDR2 FYNNEI, per germline. V shed 6 bases and J shed 2 bases, with 10 bases lying between them. In DNA form, the CDR3 reads TGTGCCAGCAGAAGGGGAGGTCAAGAGACCCAGTACTTC. Its translation: CASRRGGQETQYF.

This clonotype was counted ten times or more. The chain links TRBV5-1 to TRBJ1-5; possible D gene TRBD1, 6 bases. CDR1 and CDR2 (germline): SGHRS, YFSETQ. V lost 0 bases and J lost 3, with 10 bases in between. The CDR3 is 15 residues long. The CDR3 sequence is CASSLGRGHNQPQHF. CDR3 nucleotide sequence: TGCGCCAGCAGCTTGGGCAGGGGCCACAATCAGCCCCAGCATTTT.

This clonotype has at least ten counts. This chain joins TRBV5-1 and TRBJ2-1; 7 nucleotides match TRBD2. Germline V gene data show CDR1 as SGHRS and CDR2 as YFSETQ. The CDR3 covers 16 residues. The ends lost 1 base at V and 2 bases at J; junction bases unmatched: 6. DNA for the CDR3: TGCGCCAGCAGCTTGTGGGGCGGGAGCACCTACAATGAGCAGTTCTTC. Amino acids: CASSLWGGSTYNEQFF.

The chain carries TRBV28 and TRBJ1-4; TRBD1 is a possible D gene (5 bases). Deletions cut 6 bases from V and 8 bases from J, with 16 bases between. Germline CDR1 is MDHEN and CDR2 is SYDVKM. This CDR3 is 14 amino acids long. The CDR3 is CASSQGTLSEKLFF. DNA for the CDR3: TGTGCCAGCAGCCAAGGGACCCTAAGCGAAAAACTGTTTTTT.

This chain uses TRBV14 with TRBJ2-1; TRBD2 agrees at 7 bases. The CDR3 spans 16 residues. Germline V gene lookup returns CDR1 SGHDN and CDR2 FVKESK. V was pared by 0 bases and J by 4 bases, with 6 bases of the junction left unmatched. In DNA form, the CDR3 reads TGTGCCAGCAGCCAAGATTCGTGGGGGGGATACAATGAGCAGTTCTTC. It yields the protein CASSQDSWGGYNEQFF.

This chain connects TRBV29-1 to TRBJ1-2, with D uncertain. The germline V gene encodes CDR1 SQVTM and CDR2 ANQGSEA. The CDR3 contains 13 residues. V dropped 0 bases and J dropped 3 bases, with 8 bases sitting between them. The CDR3 here is CSVEDRRDYGYTF. The CDR3 DNA sequence: TGCAGCGTTGAAGATCGCCGGGACTATGGCTACACCTTC.